The rows below give T cell receptor beta chains drawn from one sample of a study of T-cell reconstitution after alpha-beta-depleted transplantation in children. From the PCR reads, TCRdb called clonotypes with MiXCR, one entry per CDR3 protein. Of about a million distinct CDR3 sequences in the sample, about 29% are singletons; the top ten hold under 30%. The sequencing here drew on PBMCs, mostly from graft donor cells, taken 360 days after TCRalphabeta/CD19-depleted stem cell transplant. Receptors were obtained from a boy less than two years old who had a stem cell transplant for SCID, so the T cells may come from the graft donor. The CDR3 runs from the conserved cysteine through the conserved F or W.

TRBJ1-2 | TRBV6-1 | CASRAQGIVYGYTF
TRBJ1-1 | TRBV7-3 | CASSLTRGMNTEAFF
TRBJ2-7 | TRBV6-1 | CASSPSAGLSSSYEQYF
TRBJ2-3 | TRBV9 | CASSAQRGGTDTQYF
TRBJ2-3 | TRBV6-2/TRBV6-3 | CASSYRAGGATDTQYF
TRBJ2-5 | TRBV29-1 | CSGRQVRETQYF
TRBJ2-2 | TRBV20-1 | CSASTGGELFF
TRBJ2-7 | TRBV10-2 | CATFDAGGSYEQYF
TRBJ2-7 | TRBV10-3 | CAISGGGSSYEQYF
TRBJ1-1 | TRBV20-1 | CSARDVDGKNTEAFF
TRBJ2-7 | TRBV27 | CASSSGGSIYEQYF
TRBJ2-3 | TRBV28 | CASSFSPLTSYLRSSTDTQYF
TRBJ2-2 | TRBV27 | CASSRETLGELFF
TRBJ2-7 | TRBV4-3 | CASSQGIGTSVYEQYF
TRBJ2-5 | TRBV20-1 | CSARDLYAEAQYF
TRBJ2-3 | TRBV5-1 | CASSFPGDAMLSTDTQYF
TRBJ1-2 | TRBV5-1 | CASSSSSGGGYTF
TRBJ1-1 | TRBV2 | CASSDWSPTGENTEAFF
TRBJ1-1 | TRBV5-5 | CASSTTGSPYYMNTEAFF
TRBJ2-1 | TRBV20-1 | CSASSVAGLYEQFF
TRBJ2-5 | TRBV20-1 | CSARGTRVMWTQYF
TRBJ2-7 | TRBV5-1 | CASSDRGLDEQYF
TRBJ2-7 | TRBV5-1 | CASSFSPFTYEQYF
TRBJ2-1 | TRBV10-3 | CAISESTGGGPQFF
TRBJ2-2 | TRBV27 | CASRGQGSTGELFF
TRBJ2-7 | TRBV7-9 | CASSYVDRSYEQYF
TRBJ2-3 | TRBV29-1 | CSVEELGGRRTDTQYF
TRBJ2-5 | TRBV29-1 | CSVEGPPLKWTQYF
TRBJ2-1 | TRBV7-9 | CASGTSGGYNEQFF
TRBJ2-2 | TRBV4-3 | CASSQEDGELFF
TRBJ2-7 | TRBV4-1 | CASSPRTGDYEQYF
TRBJ1-1 | TRBV6-1 | CASKAGVFMAKNTEAFF
TRBJ2-7 | TRBV15 | CATSRDRAATYEQYF
TRBJ1-2 | TRBV5-1 | CASSPAGLGYTF
TRBJ1-1 | TRBV5-1 | CASSLYRGWGLGNTEAFF
TRBJ2-7 | TRBV18 | CASSRDREYEQYF
TRBJ2-5 | TRBV12-3/TRBV12-4 | CASSFLDLVGTQYF
TRBJ1-1 | TRBV12-3/TRBV12-4 | CASSFLPGTEAFF
TRBJ2-5 | TRBV27 | CASSRLTGQGSKETQYF
TRBJ2-1 | TRBV6-2/TRBV6-3 | CASSRQGAYNEQFF
TRBJ1-5 | TRBV19 | CASSIRDNFQPQHF
TRBJ2-7 | TRBV29-1 | CSVDGQGPYEQYF
TRBJ2-1 | TRBV7-3 | CASSQRGPSYNEQFF
TRBJ2-1 | TRBV5-1 | CASSPQVPDNEQFF
TRBJ2-3 | TRBV24-1 | CATSDSNTDTQYF
TRBJ2-5 | TRBV29-1 | CSVLPGRAVRKETQYF
TRBJ2-5 | TRBV5-5 | CASSSRVEATQYF
TRBJ2-3 | TRBV2 | CASPNGVYPDTQYF
TRBJ1-1 | TRBV10-3 | CAISESHRQGRRTEAFF
TRBJ2-1 | TRBV28 | CASSFAPGENSYNEQFF
TRBJ2-1 | TRBV18 | CASSPKSGGIYNEQFF
TRBJ2-1 | TRBV10-3 | CAISEEGGPGNEQFF
TRBJ2-7 | TRBV2 | CASSEGRQVPLYF
TRBJ2-7 | TRBV11-2 | CASSLRDRDGGAAYEQYF
TRBJ1-1 | TRBV7-8 | CASSLWSEAFF